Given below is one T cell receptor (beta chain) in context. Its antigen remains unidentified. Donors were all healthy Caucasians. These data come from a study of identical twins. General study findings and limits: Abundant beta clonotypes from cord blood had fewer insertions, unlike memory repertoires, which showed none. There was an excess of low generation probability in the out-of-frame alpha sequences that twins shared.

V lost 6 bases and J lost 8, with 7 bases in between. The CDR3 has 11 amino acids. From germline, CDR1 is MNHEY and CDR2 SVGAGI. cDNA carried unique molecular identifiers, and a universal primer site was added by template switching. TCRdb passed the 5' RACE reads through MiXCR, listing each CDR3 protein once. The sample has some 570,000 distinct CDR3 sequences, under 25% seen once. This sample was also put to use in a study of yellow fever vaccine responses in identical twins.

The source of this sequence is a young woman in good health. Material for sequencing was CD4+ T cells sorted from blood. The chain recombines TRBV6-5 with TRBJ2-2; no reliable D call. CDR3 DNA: TGTGCCAGCAGCAAGTCAGGGGAGCTGTTTTTT. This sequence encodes CASSKSGELFF.